This T cell receptor (beta chain) was identified in a study of a mutant IDH1 vaccine in newly diagnosed glioma. Broader study findings: Shifts in the top peripheral T cell clonotypes seemed unrelated to pseudoprogression.

The method was immunoSEQ multiplex PCR; TCRdb's version includes in-frame clones alone and lacks a portion of them. Of 90,000 to 100,000 clones listed, over 85% are singletons. The ends were cut back, 0 bases at V and 4 bases at J, with 10 bases in the middle. The CDR3 loop spans 15 amino acids. Germline V gives CDR1 KGHSY, CDR2 FQNENV. The time point denotes: baseline, week 1 (first vaccination visit). Treatment noted: pre-vaccination baseline after standard-of-care therapy. A remark on this clone: Its matching antigen is unknown.

The sample here was PBMCs, taken from a glioma patient treated with radiotherapy, temozolomide or both. The sequence derives from a woman between 50 and 59 years old with glioma. This rearrangement joins TRBV16 to TRBJ1-3; D remains unclear. DNA of the CDR3: TGTGCCAGCAGCCAATCGGTGGGAGGAGGAAACACCATATATTTT. It encodes CASSQSVGGGNTIYF.